The present entry profiles one T cell receptor (beta chain) with its context. The record originates from a study of blood T cell repertoires in COVID-19. Study as a whole: The United States, Italy and Spain supplied acute and convalescent COVID-19 samples.

From germline, CDR1 is SEHNR and CDR2 FQNEAQ (reference sequence). The CDR3 has 14 residues. The J segment lost 5 bases and the V segment lost 2 bases, leaving 4 bases of the junction unmatched. The authors' processing: By means of reference gene primer amplification, nucleated cell counts were estimated. Profiled with immunoSEQ multiplex PCR; TCRdb holds only in-frame clones, not every one. That table gives V, J and clone size, and the DNA gave D and trimming. The sample comprises approximately 70,000 clones, 88% of which are singletons, and roughly a fifth rests with the top ten. The sequence came from a human donor in a cohort sampled during active COVID-19. This chain joins TRBV7-9 and TRBJ1-1, with 8 bases matching TRBD1. Sequenced material: peripheral blood. DNA for the CDR3: TGTGCCAGCAGCTTAAGCCGGACAGGGACTGAAGCTTTCTTT. As protein: CASSLSRTGTEAFF. The whole variable domain, filled in from reference TRBV7-9 and TRBJ1-1, reads DTGVSQNPRHKITKRGQNVTFRCDPISEHNRLYWYRQTLGQGPEFLTYFQNEAQLEKSRLLSDRFSAERPKGSFSTLEIQRTEQGDSAMYLCASSLSRTGTEAFFGQGTRLTVV.